Each of the 13 T cell receptor beta chains below was sequenced from the same sample in a study of control samples from healthy donors and cancer patients (dated by TCRdb to 2020 to 2021). The receptor library was made with the immunoSEQ multiplex PCR assay. TCRdb retrieved this table from immuneACCESS and kept in-frame rearrangements only. Not all clones are present; in checked studies, unresolved V genes account for under half, and no reason is known for the remainder. The sample data list some 140,000 clones, and around 95% of these were observed just once. The ten biggest clones cover about 5.2% of the sample. Material: blood. These receptors were collected from a man in his forties in good health.

The chain has TRBV28 and TRBJ1-2; possibly TRBD1 for D (6 bases). V shed 6 bases and J shed 2 bases, with 13 bases lying between them. Germline lookup yields CDR1 MDHEN and CDR2 SYDVKM. This CDR3 is built from 14 residues. CDR3 DNA: TGTGCCAGCAGGGGGACAAGTTCCAACTATGGCTACACCTTC. It codes for CASRGTSSNYGYTF.

The chain joins TRBV3-1 (or the pseudogene TRBV3-2) to TRBJ1-2; TRBD1 might be the D (5 bases). The CDR3 is made up of 15 amino acids. V dropped 0 bases and J dropped 3 bases, with 11 bases sitting between them. Germline CDR1 and CDR2: LGHDT and YNNKEL (reference sequence). CDR3 bases: TGTGCCAGCAGCCAAGATGACAGCTCCGACTATGGCTACACCTTC. Its protein is CASSQDDSSDYGYTF.

The chain combines TRBV3-1 (or the pseudogene TRBV3-2) with TRBJ2-2; D ambiguous. Germline CDR1 is LGHDT and CDR2 is YNNKEL (reference sequence). V was clipped by 3 bases and J by 2 bases, with 4 bases between them. There are 13 residues in the CDR3. CDR3 nucleotide sequence: TGTGCCAGCAGCCAGTCTAACACCGGGGAGCTGTTTTTT. Its protein is CASSQSNTGELFF.

The CDR3: CASSEEDPRLGYGYTF. CDR3 sequence (DNA): TGTGCCAGCAGTGAAGAGGATCCGAGACTAGGCTATGGCTACACCTTC. The gene calls are TRBV6-1 and TRBJ1-2, with D unclear. The germline V gene has CDR1 MNHNS and CDR2 SASEGT. The CDR3 spans 16 residues. V lost 1 base, J lost 4 bases, and 16 bases lay in between.

This chain uses TRBV7-9 with TRBJ1-2; 7 nucleotides agree with TRBD1. After removal of 1 base from V and 0 bases from J, the junction contained 14 bases not matched to a gene. Germline lookup yields CDR1 SEHNR and CDR2 FQNEAQ (reference sequence). The CDR3 has 19 amino acids. CDR3 coding DNA: TGTGCCAGCAGCTTAGGTGATTGGGACAGACGACCCTCTAACTATGGCTACACCTTC. Its translation: CASSLGDWDRRPSNYGYTF.

This chain connects TRBV28 to TRBJ1-2; D is unresolved. Germline loops: CDR1 MDHEN, CDR2 SYDVKM. The ends were cut back, 2 bases at V and 5 bases at J, with 18 bases in the middle. CDR3 length equals 16 residues. The CDR3 coding sequence is TGTGCCAGCAGTTTACGAGGGCCCTACCAAGGGTATGGCTACACCTTC. It is translated as CASSLRGPYQGYGYTF.

Only a few counts were recorded for this clone. The chain employs TRBV5-1 and TRBJ2-7; perhaps D is TRBD1 or TRBD2 (5 bases each). The CDR3 has 12 amino acids. Between the trimmed V and J ends, which lost 4 bases and 5 bases, there was a span of 10 bases. Germline values: CDR1 SGHRS, CDR2 YFSETQ. CDR3 residues: CASSPQGHEQYF. In DNA form, the CDR3 reads TGCGCCAGCAGCCCGCAGGGACACGAGCAGTACTTC.

The chain is built from TRBV7-2 and TRBJ2-7; possibly TRBD2 for D (6 bases). The germline V gene has CDR1 SGHTA and CDR2 FQGNSA. The CDR3 has 17 residues. V lost 1 base, J lost 7 bases, and 23 bases lay in between. CDR3 residues: CASSLVPIGTGAEEQYF. As DNA, the CDR3 is TGTGCCAGCAGCTTAGTTCCTATCGGGACTGGGGCCGAGGAGCAGTACTTC.

The genes are TRBV7-9 and TRBJ2-6, with TRBD1 matching over 7 bases. CDR1 SEHNR and CDR2 FQNEAQ come from the germline V gene (reference sequence). V was pared by 5 bases and J by 0 bases, with 10 bases of the junction left unmatched. CDR3 size: 18 residues. The CDR3 DNA follows: TGTGCCAGCAGCACCCCGAGACAGGGCGGCTCTGGGGCCAACGTCCTGACTTTC. Its protein is CASSTPRQGGSGANVLTF.

With respect to this clone: Other DNA sequences in the sample encode the same CDR3. The genes are TRBV7-8 and TRBJ2-7, with D possibly being TRBD2 (7 bases). Per the germline V gene, CDR1 is SGHVS and CDR2 is FQNEAQ. The CDR3 is 11 amino acids. Trimming took 2 bases from V and 9 from J, leaving 8 bases between them. The CDR3 bases are TGTGCCAGCAGCTTAAGGGGGGGGCAGTACTTC. Translation: CASSLRGGQYF. The full variable domain, in which reference TRBV7-8 and TRBJ2-7 provide the parts outside the CDR3, is GAGVSQSPRYKVAKRGQDVALRCDPISGHVSLFWYQQALGQGPEFLTYFQNEAQLDKSGLPSDRFFAERPEGSVSTLKIQRTQQEDSAVYLCASSLRGGQYFGPGTRLTVT.

This clone was picked up many times. The genes are TRBV4-1 and TRBJ1-6, with TRBD1 as a possible D gene (6 bases). From germline, CDR1 is MGHRA and CDR2 YSYEKL. This CDR3 region has 13 residues. Trimming cost V 4 bases and J 10 bases, with 11 bases left between them. CDR3 amino acids: CASSLPDRSPLHF. The CDR3 DNA reads TGCGCCAGCAGCCTCCCAGACAGGTCACCCCTCCACTTT.

The V gene is TRBV5-4, the J gene TRBJ2-1; 9 nucleotides agree with TRBD2. Germline V gives CDR1 SGHNT, CDR2 YYREEE (reference sequence). The CDR3 spans 17 residues. The junction had 8 bases not matched to a gene; V was cut back by 0 bases and J by 4 bases. CDR3 bases: TGTGCCAGCAGCTTGGGAACAGGGCGGGGGGGGTACAATGAGCAGTTCTTC. Its protein is CASSLGTGRGGYNEQFF.

The chain has TRBV28 and TRBJ1-2, with TRBD1 as a possible D gene (6 bases). CDR3 size: 16 residues. Germline CDR1 and CDR2: MDHEN and SYDVKM. Trimming removed 3 bases at V and 4 bases at J, with 18 bases between. The CDR3 region is CASSFGGAALSYGYTF. CDR3 DNA sequence: TGTGCCAGCAGTTTCGGGGGGGCCGCGCTCTCCTATGGCTACACCTTC.